This TCR beta chain was recorded in a study of cytomegalovirus exposure and HLA in healthy donors. Germline V lookup: CDR1 LNHDA, CDR2 SQIVND (reference sequence). This CDR3 has 12 amino acids. Trimming shortened V by 6 bases and J by 3 bases, and 9 bases separated the two germline ends. Study outcomes and limitations: There were reportedly fewer N-insertions in an Asian-associated ancestry cluster than the roughly 670-donor mean, in a later analysis. Associated with cytomegalovirus, according to the listing, were 150 to 200 TCR beta chains.

Notes on this clone: Antigen: not known.

Vbeta (60) and Jbeta (13) primers were used in the PCR. Sequencing used immunoSEQ multiplex PCR; TCRdb keeps in-frame clones, though not all of them. Of some 42,000 clones in the sample, roughly half were seen once. This clonotype was sampled from a human donor in good health. V gene TRBV19 combines with J gene TRBJ2-7; possibly TRBD1 for D (5 bases). Sequenced material: PBMCs. CDR3 nucleotides: TGTGCCAGTAGCCCTGGACACTACGAGCAGTACTTC. The encoded protein is CASSPGHYEQYF.